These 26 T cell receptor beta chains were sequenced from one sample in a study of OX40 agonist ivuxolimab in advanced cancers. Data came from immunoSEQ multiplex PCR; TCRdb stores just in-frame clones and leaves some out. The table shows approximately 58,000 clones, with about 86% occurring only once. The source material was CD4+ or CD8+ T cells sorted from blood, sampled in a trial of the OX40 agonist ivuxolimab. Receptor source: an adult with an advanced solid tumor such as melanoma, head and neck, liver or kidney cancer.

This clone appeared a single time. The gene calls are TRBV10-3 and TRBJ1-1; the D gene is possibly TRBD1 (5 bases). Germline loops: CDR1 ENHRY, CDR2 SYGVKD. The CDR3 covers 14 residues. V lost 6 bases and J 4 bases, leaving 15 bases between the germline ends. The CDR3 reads CAIRLDSVGTEAFF. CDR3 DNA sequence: TGTGCCATCAGACTCGACAGTGTAGGCACTGAAGCTTTCTTT.

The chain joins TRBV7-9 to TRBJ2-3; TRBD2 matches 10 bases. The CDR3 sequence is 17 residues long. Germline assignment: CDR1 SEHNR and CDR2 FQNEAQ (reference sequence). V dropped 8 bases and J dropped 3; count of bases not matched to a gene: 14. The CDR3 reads CASPPERGGLTTDTQYF. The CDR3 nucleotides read TGTGCCAGCCCTCCAGAGCGGGGGGGCCTTACAACAGATACGCAGTATTTT.

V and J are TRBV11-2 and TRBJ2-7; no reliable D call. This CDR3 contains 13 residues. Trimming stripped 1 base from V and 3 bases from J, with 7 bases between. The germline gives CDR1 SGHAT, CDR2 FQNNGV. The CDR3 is CASSLATYYEQYF. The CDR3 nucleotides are TGTGCCAGCAGCTTAGCTACGTACTACGAGCAGTACTTC.

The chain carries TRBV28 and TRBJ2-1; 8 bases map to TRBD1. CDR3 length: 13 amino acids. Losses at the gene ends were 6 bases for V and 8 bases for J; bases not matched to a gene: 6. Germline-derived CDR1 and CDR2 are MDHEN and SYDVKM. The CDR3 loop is CASSLGQAHEQFF. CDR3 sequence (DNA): TGTGCCAGCAGCCTGGGACAGGCCCATGAGCAGTTCTTC.

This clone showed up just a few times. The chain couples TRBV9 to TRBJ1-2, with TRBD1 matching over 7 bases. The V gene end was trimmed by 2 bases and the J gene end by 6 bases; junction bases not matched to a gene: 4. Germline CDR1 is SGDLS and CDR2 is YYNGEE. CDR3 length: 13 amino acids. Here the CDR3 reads CASSVGTENGYTF. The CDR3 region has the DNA TGTGCCAGCAGCGTCGGGACAGAGAATGGCTACACCTTC. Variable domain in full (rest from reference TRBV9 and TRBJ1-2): DSGVTQTPKHLITATGQRVTLRCSPRSGDLSVYWYQQSLDQGLQFLIQYYNGEERAKGNILERFSAQQFPDLHSELNLSSLELGDSALYFCASSVGTENGYTFGSGTRLTVV.

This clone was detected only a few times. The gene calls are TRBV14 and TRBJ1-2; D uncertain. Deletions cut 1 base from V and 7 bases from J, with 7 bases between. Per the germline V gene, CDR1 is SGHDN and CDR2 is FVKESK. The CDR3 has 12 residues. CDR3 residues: CASSQGRGGYTF. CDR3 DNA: TGTGCCAGCAGCCAAGGACGGGGTGGCTACACCTTC.

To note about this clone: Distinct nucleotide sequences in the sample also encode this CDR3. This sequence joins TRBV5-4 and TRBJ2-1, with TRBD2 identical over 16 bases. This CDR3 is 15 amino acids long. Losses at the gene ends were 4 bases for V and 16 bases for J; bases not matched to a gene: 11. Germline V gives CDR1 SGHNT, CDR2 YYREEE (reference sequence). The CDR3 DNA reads TGTGCCAGCAGCAGAGGGACTAGCGGGAGGGATTGGCAATTCTTC. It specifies CASSRGTSGRDWQFF.

The DNA for the CDR3 is TGTGCCAGCAGTTCCCGACAGGGCGAAGATGGCTACACCTTC. Amino acids: CASSSRQGEDGYTF. This chain joins TRBV6-6 and TRBJ1-2; the match to TRBD1 covers 7 bases. Germline V CDR1 and CDR2: MNHNY, SVGAGI (reference sequence). J was trimmed by 6 bases and V by 4 bases; bases with no gene match: 8. The CDR3 length is 14 residues.

The CDR3 loop is CASSEGQGETQYF. The CDR3 DNA reads TGCGCCAGCAGCGAGGGACAGGGAGAGACCCAGTACTTC. This chain connects TRBV5-1 to TRBJ2-5, with 9 positions matching TRBD1. The germline CDR1 and CDR2 sequences are SGHRS and YFSETQ. The trim removed 4 bases at V and 4 bases at J, leaving 2 bases unmatched. The CDR3 length is 13 residues. Complete variable domain (other parts from reference TRBV5-1 and TRBJ2-5): KAGVTQTPRYLIKTRGQQVTLSCSPISGHRSVSWYQQTPGQGLQFLFEYFSETQRNKGNFPGRFSGRQFSNSRSEMNVSTLELGDSALYLCASSEGQGETQYFGPGTRLLVL.

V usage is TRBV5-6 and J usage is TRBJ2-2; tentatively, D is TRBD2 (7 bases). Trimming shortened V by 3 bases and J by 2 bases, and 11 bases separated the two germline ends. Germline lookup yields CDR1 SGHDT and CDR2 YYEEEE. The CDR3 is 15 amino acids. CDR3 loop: CASSWGGSNTGELFF. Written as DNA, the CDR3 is TGTGCCAGCAGCTGGGGGGGCAGTAACACCGGGGAGCTGTTTTTT.

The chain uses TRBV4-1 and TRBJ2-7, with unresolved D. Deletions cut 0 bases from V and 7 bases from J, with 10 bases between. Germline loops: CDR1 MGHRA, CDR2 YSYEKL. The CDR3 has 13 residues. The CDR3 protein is CASSQERKSEQYF. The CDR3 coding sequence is TGCGCCAGCAGCCAAGAACGGAAATCGGAGCAGTACTTC.

The CDR3 region is CASSLISGSSYNEQFF. The DNA of the CDR3 is TGTGCCAGCAGCTTAATTAGCGGGAGCTCCTACAATGAGCAGTTCTTC. V gene TRBV5-4 combines with J gene TRBJ2-1; TRBD2 matches 9 bases. V was pared by 2 bases and J by 0 bases, with 3 bases of the junction left unmatched. This CDR3 spans 16 amino acids. The V gene's germline CDR1 is SGHNT and CDR2 YYREEE (reference sequence).

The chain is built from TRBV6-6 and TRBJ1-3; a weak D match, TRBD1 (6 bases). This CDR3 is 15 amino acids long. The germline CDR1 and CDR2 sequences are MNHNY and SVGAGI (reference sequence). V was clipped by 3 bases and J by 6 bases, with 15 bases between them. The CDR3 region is CASSYEWGAQNTIYF. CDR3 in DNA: TGTGCCAGCAGTTATGAGTGGGGGGCCCAAAACACCATATATTTT.

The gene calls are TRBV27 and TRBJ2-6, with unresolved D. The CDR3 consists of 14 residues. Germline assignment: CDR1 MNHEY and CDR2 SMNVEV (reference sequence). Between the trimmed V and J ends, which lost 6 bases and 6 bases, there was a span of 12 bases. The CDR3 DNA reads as TGTGCCAGCAGCCGCCTTGGGGAGGCCAACGTCCTGACTTTC. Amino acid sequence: CASSRLGEANVLTF.

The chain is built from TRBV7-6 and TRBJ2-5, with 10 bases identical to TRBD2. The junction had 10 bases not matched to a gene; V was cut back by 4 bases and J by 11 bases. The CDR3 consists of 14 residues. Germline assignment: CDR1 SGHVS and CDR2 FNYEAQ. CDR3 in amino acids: CASSSSSGREEQYF. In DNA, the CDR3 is TGTGCCAGCAGCTCCTCTAGCGGGAGAGAAGAGCAGTACTTC.

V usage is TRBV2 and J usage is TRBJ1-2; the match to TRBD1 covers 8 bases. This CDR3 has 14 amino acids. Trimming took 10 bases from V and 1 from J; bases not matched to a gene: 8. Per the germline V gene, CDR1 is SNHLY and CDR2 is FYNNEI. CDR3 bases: TGTGCCACAGAACAGGGGGTTGGTAACTATGGCTACACCTTC. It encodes CATEQGVGNYGYTF.

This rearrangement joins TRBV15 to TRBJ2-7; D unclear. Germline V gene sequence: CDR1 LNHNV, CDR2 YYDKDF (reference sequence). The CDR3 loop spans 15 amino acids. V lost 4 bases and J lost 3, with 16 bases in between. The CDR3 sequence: CATSTRTGPGYEQYF. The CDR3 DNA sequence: TGTGCCACCAGCACCCGAACGGGCCCGGGCTACGAGCAGTACTTC.

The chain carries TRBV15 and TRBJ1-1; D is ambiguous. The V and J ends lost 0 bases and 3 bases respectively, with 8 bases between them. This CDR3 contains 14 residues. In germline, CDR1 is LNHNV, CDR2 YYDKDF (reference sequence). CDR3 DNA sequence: TGTGCCACCAGCAGAGAGGCCAGACACACTGAAGCTTTCTTT. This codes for CATSREARHTEAFF. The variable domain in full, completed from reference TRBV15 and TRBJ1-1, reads DAMVIQNPRYQVTQFGKPVTLSCSQTLNHNVMYWYQQKSSQAPKLLFHYYDKDFNNEADTPDNFQSRRPNTSFCFLDIRSPGLGDTAMYLCATSREARHTEAFFGQGTRLTVV.

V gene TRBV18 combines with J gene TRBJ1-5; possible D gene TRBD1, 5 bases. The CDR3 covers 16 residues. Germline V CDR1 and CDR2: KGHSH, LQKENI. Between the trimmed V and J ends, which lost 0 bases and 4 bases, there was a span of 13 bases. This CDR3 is CASSPPDTNGNQPQHF. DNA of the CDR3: TGTGCCAGCTCACCACCGGACACCAACGGTAATCAGCCCCAGCATTTT.

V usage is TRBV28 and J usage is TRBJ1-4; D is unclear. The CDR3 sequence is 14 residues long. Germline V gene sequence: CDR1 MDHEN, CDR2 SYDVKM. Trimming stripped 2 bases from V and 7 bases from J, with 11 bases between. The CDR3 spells CASSLNRPREKLFF. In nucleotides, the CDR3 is TGTGCCAGCAGTTTAAATCGGCCTCGTGAAAAACTGTTTTTT.

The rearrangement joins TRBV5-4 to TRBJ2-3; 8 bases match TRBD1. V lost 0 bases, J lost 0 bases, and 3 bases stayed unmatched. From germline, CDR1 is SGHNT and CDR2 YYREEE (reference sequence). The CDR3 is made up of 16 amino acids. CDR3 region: CASSLGGDRSTDTQYF. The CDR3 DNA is TGTGCCAGCAGCTTGGGTGGGGACAGGAGCACAGATACGCAGTATTTT.

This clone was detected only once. The CDR3: CASSLVGDTQYF. CDR3 in DNA: TGCGCCAGCAGCTTGGTCGGGGATACGCAGTATTTT. This chain links TRBV5-1 with TRBJ2-3; unclear D gene. Trimming stripped 0 bases from V and 6 bases from J, with 5 bases between. There are 12 residues in the CDR3. CDR1 and CDR2 from the germline V gene are SGHRS and YFSETQ.

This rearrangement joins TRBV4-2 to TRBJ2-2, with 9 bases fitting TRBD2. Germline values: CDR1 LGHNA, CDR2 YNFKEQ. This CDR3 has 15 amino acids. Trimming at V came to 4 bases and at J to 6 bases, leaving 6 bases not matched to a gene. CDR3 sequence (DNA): TGTGCCAGCAGCCCTAGCGGGATTGGCTCCGGGGAGCTGTTTTTT. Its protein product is CASSPSGIGSGELFF.

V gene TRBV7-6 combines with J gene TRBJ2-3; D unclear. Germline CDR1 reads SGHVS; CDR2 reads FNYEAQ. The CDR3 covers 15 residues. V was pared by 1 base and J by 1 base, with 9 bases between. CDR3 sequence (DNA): TGTGCCAGCAGCTTAGAAGGCGGCCGCACAGATACGCAGTATTTT. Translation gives CASSLEGGRTDTQYF.

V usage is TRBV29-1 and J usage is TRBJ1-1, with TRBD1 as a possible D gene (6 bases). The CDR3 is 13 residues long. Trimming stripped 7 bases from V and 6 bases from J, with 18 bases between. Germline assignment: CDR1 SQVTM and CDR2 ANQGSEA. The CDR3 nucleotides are TGCAGCGCGAGGGGGGGCGGCGACCCTGAAGCTTTCTTT. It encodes CSARGGGDPEAFF.

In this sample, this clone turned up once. The CDR3 loop is CAISDYGQGGNTIYF. For the CDR3, the DNA is TGTGCCATCAGTGACTACGGACAGGGGGGAAACACCATATATTTT. This chain connects TRBV10-3 to TRBJ1-3, with 9 positions matching TRBD1. V dropped 3 bases and J dropped 4; count of bases not matched to a gene: 4. Germline V gene data show CDR1 as ENHRY and CDR2 as SYGVKD. The CDR3 runs 15 residues.